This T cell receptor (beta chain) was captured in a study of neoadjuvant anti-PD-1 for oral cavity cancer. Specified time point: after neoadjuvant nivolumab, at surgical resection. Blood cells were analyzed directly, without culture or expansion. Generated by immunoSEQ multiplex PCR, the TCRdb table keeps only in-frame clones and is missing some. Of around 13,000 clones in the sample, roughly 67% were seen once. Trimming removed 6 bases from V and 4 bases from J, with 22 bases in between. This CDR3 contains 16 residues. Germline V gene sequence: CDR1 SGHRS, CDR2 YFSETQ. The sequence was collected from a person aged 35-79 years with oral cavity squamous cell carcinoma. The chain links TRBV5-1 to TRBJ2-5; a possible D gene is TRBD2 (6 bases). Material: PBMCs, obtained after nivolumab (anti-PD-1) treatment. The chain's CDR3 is CASTRERREKGETQYF. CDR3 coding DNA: TGCGCCAGCACCCGGGAGCGTAGGGAAAAAGGAGAGACCCAGTACTTC.